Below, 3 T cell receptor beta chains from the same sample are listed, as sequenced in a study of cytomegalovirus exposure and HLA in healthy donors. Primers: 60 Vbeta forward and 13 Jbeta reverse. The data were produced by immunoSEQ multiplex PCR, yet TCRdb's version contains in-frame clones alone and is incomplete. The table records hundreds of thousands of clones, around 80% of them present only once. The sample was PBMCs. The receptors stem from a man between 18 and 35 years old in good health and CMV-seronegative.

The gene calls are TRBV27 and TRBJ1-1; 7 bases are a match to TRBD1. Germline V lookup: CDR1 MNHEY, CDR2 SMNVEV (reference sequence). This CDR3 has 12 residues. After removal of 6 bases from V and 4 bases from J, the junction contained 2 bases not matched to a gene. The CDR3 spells CASRGQFTEAFF. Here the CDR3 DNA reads TGTGCCAGCAGGGGACAGTTCACTGAAGCTTTCTTT.

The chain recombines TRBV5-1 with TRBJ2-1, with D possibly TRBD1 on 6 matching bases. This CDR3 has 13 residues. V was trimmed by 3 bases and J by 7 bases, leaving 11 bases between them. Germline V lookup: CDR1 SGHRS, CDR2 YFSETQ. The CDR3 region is CASSWGPQNEQFF. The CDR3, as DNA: TGCGCCAGCAGCTGGGGGCCACAAAATGAGCAGTTCTTC.

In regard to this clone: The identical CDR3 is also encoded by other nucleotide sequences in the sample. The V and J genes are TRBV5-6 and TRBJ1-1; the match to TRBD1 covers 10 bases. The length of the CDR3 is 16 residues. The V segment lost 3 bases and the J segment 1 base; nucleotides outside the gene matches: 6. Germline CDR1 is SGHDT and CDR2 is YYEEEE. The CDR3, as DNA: TGTGCCAGCAGCTCGACAGGGGGCTTGGGGAACACTGAAGCTTTCTTT. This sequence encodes CASSSTGGLGNTEAFF.